One and the same sample provided the 24 T cell receptor beta chains below, sequenced in a study of blood T cell repertoires in COVID-19. TCRdb's copy holds only in-frame clones and misses some; the assay was immunoSEQ multiplex PCR. The sample carries more than 95,000 clones, approximately 80% recorded once. The sample comprised peripheral blood. Receptor source: a woman of 80 years or more with acute or convalescent COVID-19.

This clone showed up just once. The chain couples TRBV5-1 to TRBJ1-4, with D unclear. Trimming took off 4 bases at V and 5 bases at J, with 18 bases between the two ends. The CDR3 runs 16 residues. Germline values: CDR1 SGHRS, CDR2 YFSETQ. The CDR3 loop is CASSPQPSAGNEKLFF. CDR3 nucleotides: TGCGCCAGCAGCCCCCAACCCAGCGCGGGGAATGAAAAACTGTTTTTT. The whole variable domain, remainder taken from reference TRBV5-1 and TRBJ1-4, is KAGVTQTPRYLIKTRGQQVTLSCSPISGHRSVSWYQQTPGQGLQFLFEYFSETQRNKGNFPGRFSGRQFSNSRSEMNVSTLELGDSALYLCASSPQPSAGNEKLFFGSGTQLSVL.

J is TRBJ2-1 and V is TRBV28; 9 nucleotides agree with TRBD2. CDR1 MDHEN and CDR2 SYDVKM come from the germline V gene. This CDR3 comprises 16 residues. The V gene end was trimmed by 4 bases and the J gene end by 9 bases; junction bases not matched to a gene: 13. CDR3 DNA sequence: TGTGCCAGCAGTTCCCATATAGCGGGAGCGGGCCTTGAGCAGTTCTTC. The encoded protein is CASSSHIAGAGLEQFF.

The chain carries TRBV11-3 and TRBJ2-4; D is possibly TRBD2 (6 bases). This CDR3 region has 13 residues. Deletions cut 5 bases from V and 7 bases from J, with 12 bases between. Germline CDR1 SGHNT, CDR2 YENEEA. The CDR3 region has the DNA TGTGCCAGCAGCCCGGGAGACGGGAACATTCAGTACTTC. It specifies CASSPGDGNIQYF.

This rearrangement joins TRBV5-1 to TRBJ1-2; no clear D. The V end lost 0 bases, the J end lost 4 bases, and 13 bases lay between the germline ends. Per the germline V gene, CDR1 is SGHRS and CDR2 is YFSETQ. The CDR3 is made up of 15 amino acids. CDR3 bases: TGCGCCAGCAGCTTGGGACTCGAGAAAAGCTATGGCTACACCTTC. It specifies CASSLGLEKSYGYTF.

The V gene is TRBV19, the J gene TRBJ1-3; D is unresolved. The CDR3 has 15 amino acids. Looked up from germline, CDR1 is LNHDA and CDR2 is SQIVND (reference sequence). Trimming shortened V by 3 bases and J by 4 bases, and 13 bases separated the two germline ends. CDR3 in amino acids: CASSMWRSRGNTIYF. The CDR3 DNA is TGTGCCAGTAGTATGTGGCGGTCCCGGGGAAACACCATATATTTT.

The gene calls are TRBV27 and TRBJ2-2, with 13 nucleotides matching TRBD2. Germline assignment: CDR1 MNHEY and CDR2 SMNVEV (reference sequence). V lost 5 bases and J lost 6; bases outside the gene matches: 3. The CDR3 extends over 15 amino acids. CDR3 bases: TGTGCCAGCAGTACGACTAGCGGGAGGTCCGGGGAGCTGTTTTTT. This codes for CASSTTSGRSGELFF.

This clone was found once. The chain combines TRBV19 with TRBJ2-7; 15 bases fit TRBD2. V lost 5 bases to trimming and J lost 4 bases; unmatched junction nucleotides: 3. Germline loops: CDR1 LNHDA, CDR2 SQIVND (reference sequence). The CDR3 extends over 15 amino acids. CDR3 nucleotides: TGTGCCAGTAGTGCCGGGACTAGCGGGAGGTACGAGCAGTACTTC. Translation: CASSAGTSGRYEQYF. The variable domain in full, with the rest retrieved from reference TRBV19 and TRBJ2-7, is DGGITQSPKYLFRKEGQNVTLSCEQNLNHDAMYWYRQDPGQGLRLIYYSQIVNDFQKGDIAEGYSVSREKKESFPLTVTSAQKNPTAFYLCASSAGTSGRYEQYFGPGTRLTVT.

This clone was recorded once. J is TRBJ1-5 and V is TRBV19; D gene ambiguous. CDR1 and CDR2 from the germline V gene are LNHDA and SQIVND (reference sequence). This CDR3 comprises 14 residues. Trimming cost V 0 bases and J 7 bases, with 10 bases left between them. CDR3 amino acids: CASSIEEGWQPQHF. The CDR3 region has the DNA TGTGCCAGTAGTATAGAGGAGGGTTGGCAGCCCCAGCATTTT.

The V and J genes are TRBV7-2 and TRBJ1-6; 9 nucleotides agree with TRBD1. There are 15 residues in the CDR3. V lost 1 base, J lost 7 bases, and 2 bases stayed unmatched. CDR1 is SGHTA and CDR2 is FQGNSA in the germline V gene. CDR3: CASSLGGTGNSPLHF. The CDR3 DNA follows: TGTGCCAGCAGCTTAGGAGGGACAGGGAATTCACCCCTCCACTTT.

The rearrangement joins TRBV2 to TRBJ1-1, with 10 bases lining up with TRBD1. The CDR3 has 14 amino acids. From germline, CDR1 is SNHLY and CDR2 FYNNEI. The V and J ends lost 4 bases and 4 bases, in that order; junction bases with no gene match: 3. The chain's CDR3 is CASSGQGAGTEAFF. The CDR3 DNA is TGTGCCAGCAGTGGACAGGGGGCCGGCACTGAAGCTTTCTTT.

The chain has TRBV27 and TRBJ1-4; D remains ambiguous. The V end lost 3 bases, the J end lost 5 bases, and 4 bases lay between the germline ends. This CDR3 comprises 12 residues. Germline values: CDR1 MNHEY, CDR2 SMNVEV (reference sequence). CDR3 nucleotides: TGTGCCAGCAGTTTTCTAAATGAAAAACTGTTTTTT. The encoded protein is CASSFLNEKLFF.

V usage is TRBV19 and J usage is TRBJ1-2; 9 bases agree with TRBD1. This CDR3 region has 14 residues. In germline, CDR1 is LNHDA, CDR2 SQIVND (reference sequence). V was clipped by 5 bases and J by 8 bases; unmatched bases: 9. CDR3: CASSPPGQGEGYTF. CDR3 bases: TGTGCCAGTAGTCCCCCGGGACAGGGAGAGGGCTACACCTTC. The complete variable domain, with remaining parts taken from reference TRBV19 and TRBJ1-2, reads DGGITQSPKYLFRKEGQNVTLSCEQNLNHDAMYWYRQDPGQGLRLIYYSQIVNDFQKGDIAEGYSVSREKKESFPLTVTSAQKNPTAFYLCASSPPGQGEGYTFGSGTRLTVV.

This clone has just one count. J is TRBJ2-2 and V is TRBV28; D gene uncertain. Per germline, CDR1 MDHEN and CDR2 SYDVKM. This CDR3 spans 12 amino acids. V lost 2 bases, J lost 6 bases, and 4 bases lay in between. The CDR3 DNA reads TGTGCCAGCAGTTTACTTCCCGGGGAGCTGTTTTTT. Encoded protein: CASSLLPGELFF.

This sequence joins TRBV7-9 and TRBJ1-4; D is perhaps TRBD1 (5 bases). This CDR3 comprises 15 residues. In germline, CDR1 is SEHNR, CDR2 FQNEAQ (reference sequence). V lost 8 bases, J lost 4 bases, and 17 bases lay in between. CDR3 amino acids: CASGVIGGINEKLFF. The DNA for the CDR3 is TGTGCCAGCGGGGTCATTGGGGGGATTAATGAAAAACTGTTTTTT.

This clone was detected only once. The V and J genes are TRBV30 and TRBJ1-1; D unresolved. CDR1 GTSNPN and CDR2 SVGIG come from the germline V gene (reference sequence). The CDR3 length is 13 residues. Trimming stripped 0 bases from V and 4 bases from J, with 9 bases between. The CDR3 is CAWSVRSFTEAFF. Written as DNA, the CDR3 is TGTGCCTGGAGTGTACGGTCCTTCACTGAAGCTTTCTTT.

The chain employs TRBV29-1 and TRBJ2-1; no definite D call. The V and J ends lost 3 bases and 5 bases respectively, with 8 bases between them. Germline CDR1 reads SQVTM; CDR2 reads ANQGSEA. The CDR3 runs to 12 residues. CDR3 loop: CSVERQDNEQFF. CDR3 coding DNA: TGCAGCGTTGAGCGCCAGGACAATGAGCAGTTCTTC.

This clone was detected a few times. CDR3 coding DNA: TGCGCCAGCATTGGGACTAGCGGCTACGAGCAGTACTTC. Its translation: CASIGTSGYEQYF. The chain has TRBV10-2 and TRBJ2-7; 11 bases fit TRBD2. The germline V gene has CDR1 WSHSY and CDR2 SAAADI. V was pared by 7 bases and J by 3 bases, with 2 bases of the junction left unmatched. The CDR3 has 13 residues.

The V gene is TRBV10-2, the J gene TRBJ2-7; the match to TRBD2 covers 9 bases. This CDR3 comprises 15 residues. J was trimmed by 7 bases and V by 3 bases; bases with no gene match: 10. In germline, CDR1 is WSHSY, CDR2 SAAADI. The CDR3 region has the DNA TGCGCCAGCAGTGAACCCAGCGGGAGGCCATGGGAGCAGTACGTC. Protein product: CASSEPSGRPWEQYV.

The chain uses TRBV7-2 and TRBJ1-5; perhaps TRBD1 as D (6 bases). Germline V gives CDR1 SGHTA, CDR2 FQGNSA. CDR3 size: 15 residues. The V end was cut by 1 base, the J end by 7 bases, with 14 bases between. CDR3 in DNA: TGTGCCAGCAGCTTAGATGGGGGCCCTAGGCAGCCCCAGCATTTT. Encoded protein: CASSLDGGPRQPQHF. Using reference TRBV7-2 and TRBJ1-5 for the parts outside the CDR3, the full variable domain is GAGVSQSPSNKVTEKGKDVELRCDPISGHTALYWYRQSLGQGLEFLIYFQGNSAPDKSGLPSDRFSAERTGGSVSTLTIQRTQQEDSAVYLCASSLDGGPRQPQHFGDGTRLSIL.

The V and J genes are TRBV20-1 and TRBJ2-1, with unresolved D. Per the germline V gene, CDR1 is DFQATT and CDR2 is SNEGSKA (reference sequence). The CDR3 has 10 residues. V lost 3 bases and J 8 bases, leaving 5 bases between the germline ends. Written as DNA, the CDR3 is TGCAGTGCTAGGGCCTATGAGCAGTTCTTC. As protein: CSARAYEQFF.

The chain is built from TRBV18 and TRBJ1-2, with 8 positions matching TRBD1. Trimming took 3 bases from V and 7 from J; bases not matched to a gene: 4. Germline CDR1 is KGHSH and CDR2 is LQKENI. There are 13 residues in the CDR3. CDR3 amino acids: CASSPDRGSGYTF. CDR3 sequence (DNA): TGTGCCAGCTCACCCGACAGGGGAAGTGGCTACACCTTC.

The chain uses TRBV27 and TRBJ2-7, with TRBD1 matching over 9 bases. Germline CDR1 is MNHEY and CDR2 is SMNVEV (reference sequence). This CDR3 has 14 residues. Losses at the gene ends were 2 bases for V and 4 bases for J; bases not matched to a gene: 3. Here the CDR3 DNA reads TGTGCCAGCAGTTTACTGGGACAGGGTTACGAGCAGTACTTC. Its translation is CASSLLGQGYEQYF.

This clone was seen a few times. The CDR3 is CASSLGAGASYEQYF. DNA of the CDR3: TGTGCCAGCAGCTTGGGGGCGGGGGCCTCCTACGAGCAGTACTTC. This chain joins TRBV5-8 and TRBJ2-7, with D perhaps matching TRBD2 (7 bases). The CDR3 totals 15 residues. V lost 0 bases, J lost 0 bases, and 10 bases lay in between. Germline V gene sequence: CDR1 SGHTS, CDR2 YDEGEE.

The chain is built from TRBV19 and TRBJ1-5; a possible D gene is TRBD1 (5 bases). The CDR3 extends over 16 amino acids. Germline V gene data show CDR1 as LNHDA and CDR2 as SQIVND (reference sequence). Trimming took 1 base from V and 3 from J, leaving 13 bases between them. CDR3 DNA: TGTGCCAGTAGTATAGTGCGGGGCGTTAACAATCAGCCCCAGCATTTT. This sequence encodes CASSIVRGVNNQPQHF.